A selection of T cell receptor beta chains follows, all from one sample in a study of neurological immune-mediated disorders. TCRdb redid the calling of the 5' RACE reads with MiXCR, one entry per CDR3 protein. Of about 38,000 distinct CDR3 sequences in the sample, about 9.9% were seen once. The sequenced material came from CD4+ T cells from blood. The receptors here all came from a woman in her 30s with HTLV-1-associated myelopathy (HAM/TSP). Both conserved end residues are trimmed from each CDR3.

j_call v_call cdr3_length cdr3_aa
TRBJ1-3 TRBV20-1 13 SARPGTGRVGTIY
TRBJ1-4 TRBV14 14 ASSQGLRGPNEKLF
TRBJ2-3 TRBV7-3 13 ASSLRSKGTDTQY
TRBJ2-7 TRBV20-1 13 SARDRRGRTYEQY
TRBJ2-3 TRBV6-4 14 ASSASPGVSTDTQY
TRBJ2-6 TRBV19 17 ASSMAGRAPRSGANVLT
TRBJ2-1 TRBV5-1 15 ASSSTSGTRISNEQF
TRBJ1-2 TRBV18 16 ASSSGTGGKTSDSGYT
TRBJ2-1 TRBV20-1 13 SAHELAGGSDEQF
TRBJ2-7 TRBV5-1 14 ASSLFTGGFLQEQY
TRBJ1-2 TRBV10-3 12 AISEVGGLDGYT
TRBJ1-6 TRBV4-1 13 ASSHIGQDNSPLH
TRBJ1-4 TRBV5-1 13 ASRTGTGKNEKLF
TRBJ1-4 TRBV7-2 14 ASSLAPGGSNEKLF
TRBJ2-1 TRBV5-1 13 ASSLSGGPFNEQF
TRBJ2-1 TRBV5-6 14 ASSLSPSGGYNEQF
TRBJ2-2 TRBV12-3/TRBV12-4 14 ASSGGLAGPTGELF
TRBJ2-3 TRBV20-1 12 SASLAGGTDTQY
TRBJ1-2 TRBV5-1 14 ASSLGGTSGSHGYT
TRBJ2-2 TRBV5-1 13 ASSELARTAGELF
TRBJ1-2 TRBV4-1 13 ASSQEWPSSYGYT
TRBJ1-2 TRBV20-1 12 SARVGEGIYGYT
TRBJ1-2 TRBV29-1 14 SVSRSWGESNYGYT
TRBJ2-1 TRBV25-1 13 ASSGGVDPLNEQF
TRBJ2-7 TRBV14 15 ASSQDLGTPASYEQY
TRBJ1-2 TRBV18 10 ASSHRDGGYT